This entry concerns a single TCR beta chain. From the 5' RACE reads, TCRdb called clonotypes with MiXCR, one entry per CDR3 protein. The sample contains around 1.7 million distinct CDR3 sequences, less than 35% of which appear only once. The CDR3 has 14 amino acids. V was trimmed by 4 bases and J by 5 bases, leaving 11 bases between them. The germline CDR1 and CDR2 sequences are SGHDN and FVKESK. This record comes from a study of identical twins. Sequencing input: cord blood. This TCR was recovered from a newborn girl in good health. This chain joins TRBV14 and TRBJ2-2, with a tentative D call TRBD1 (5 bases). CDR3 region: CASSRLDSTGELFF. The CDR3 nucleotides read TGTGCCAGCAGCCGATTAGACAGTACCGGGGAGCTGTTTTTT.